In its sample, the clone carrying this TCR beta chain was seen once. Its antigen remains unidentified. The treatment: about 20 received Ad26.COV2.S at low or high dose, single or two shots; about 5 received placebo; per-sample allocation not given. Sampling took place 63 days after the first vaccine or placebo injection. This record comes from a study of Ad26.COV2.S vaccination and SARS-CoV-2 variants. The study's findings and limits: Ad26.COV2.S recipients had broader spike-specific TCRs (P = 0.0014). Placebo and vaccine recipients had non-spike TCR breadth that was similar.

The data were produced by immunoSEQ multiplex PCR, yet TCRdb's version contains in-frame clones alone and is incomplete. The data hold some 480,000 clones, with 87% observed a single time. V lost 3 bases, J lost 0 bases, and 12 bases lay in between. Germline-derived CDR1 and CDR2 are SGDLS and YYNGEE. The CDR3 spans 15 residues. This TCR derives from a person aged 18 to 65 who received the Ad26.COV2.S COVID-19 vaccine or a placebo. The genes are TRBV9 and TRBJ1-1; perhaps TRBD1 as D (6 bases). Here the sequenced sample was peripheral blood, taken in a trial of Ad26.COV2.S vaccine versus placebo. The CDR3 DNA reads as TGTGCCAGCAGCGCAGGGGACTTTTTGAACACTGAAGCTTTCTTT. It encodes CASSAGDFLNTEAFF.